These T cell receptor beta chains were read from a single sample in a study of shared T cell receptors in the human thymus. Sequencing was performed with immunoSEQ multiplex PCR; in TCRdb, only in-frame clones are kept and a portion is missing. The sample has over 450,000 clones; roughly 74% are singletons. These data were likewise used in another study, on human thymus T cells.

Specimen: thymocytes. The receptors here all came from a boy less than two years old with a congenital heart defect. The CDR3 runs from the conserved cysteine through the conserved F or W. The order of the fields is CDR3 protein, CDR3 DNA, V gene, J gene, clone size, CDR3 length, D gene. D genes are given only for firm matches. Not all rows give a size; the values are once, few, many and, for expanded clones, a class.

CDR3aa: CASSVSSGRGRGYEQYF
CDR3nt: TGCGCCAGCAGTGTATCTAGCGGGAGGGGAAGGGGGTACGAGCAGTACTTC
v_gene: TRBV10-2
j_gene: TRBJ2-7
abundance: -
len: 17
d_gene: TRBD2

CDR3aa: CASSESEVGNQPQHF
CDR3nt: TGCGCCAGCAGTGAGTCGGAGGTGGGCAATCAGCCCCAGCATTTT
v_gene: TRBV10-2
j_gene: TRBJ1-5
abundance: -
len: 15
d_gene: -

CDR3aa: CASSNPGQNTGELFF
CDR3nt: TGTGCCAGTAGTAATCCCGGACAAAACACCGGGGAGCTGTTTTTT
v_gene: TRBV19
j_gene: TRBJ2-2
abundance: -
len: 15
d_gene: -

CDR3aa: CASSSTGGAILTDTQYF
CDR3nt: TGTGCCAGCAGCTCCACTGGGGGGGCGATTCTCACAGATACGCAGTATTTT
v_gene: TRBV27
j_gene: TRBJ2-3
abundance: -
len: 17
d_gene: -

CDR3aa: CASSLVRETQYF
CDR3nt: TGTGCCAGCAGCTTAGTTAGAGAGACCCAGTACTTC
v_gene: TRBV13
j_gene: TRBJ2-5
abundance: -
len: 12
d_gene: -

CDR3aa: CASSPTGDPSNEKLFF
CDR3nt: TGTGCCAGCAGCCCGACAGGGGATCCATCTAATGAAAAACTGTTTTTT
v_gene: TRBV9
j_gene: TRBJ1-4
abundance: -
len: 16
d_gene: TRBD1

CDR3aa: CASSLPPAGALETQYF
CDR3nt: TGTGCCAGCAGCTTACCCCCAGCGGGAGCGCTAGAGACCCAGTACTTC
v_gene: TRBV11-2
j_gene: TRBJ2-5
abundance: -
len: 16
d_gene: TRBD2

CDR3aa: CASNEDSMNTEAFF
CDR3nt: TGTGCCAGCAACGAGGACAGCATGAACACTGAAGCTTTCTTT
v_gene: TRBV2
j_gene: TRBJ1-1
abundance: few
len: 14
d_gene: -

CDR3aa: CASSQDVLGDHYVQYF
CDR3nt: TGCGCCAGCAGCCAAGACGTTCTAGGCGACCACTACGTGCAGTACTTC
v_gene: TRBV4-1
j_gene: TRBJ2-7
abundance: -
len: 16
d_gene: -

CDR3aa: CASSLKPGQNYEQYF
CDR3nt: TGTGCCAGCAGCTTGAAACCGGGACAGAACTACGAGCAGTACTTC
v_gene: TRBV5-8
j_gene: TRBJ2-7
abundance: -
len: 15
d_gene: TRBD1

CDR3aa: CASSIRQGKTYEQYF
CDR3nt: TGTGCCAGCAGTATCAGACAGGGAAAGACTTACGAGCAGTACTTC
v_gene: TRBV28
j_gene: TRBJ2-7
abundance: -
len: 15
d_gene: TRBD1

CDR3aa: CASSLLKHSNQPQHF
CDR3nt: TGTGCCAGCAGCTTACTGAAACATAGCAATCAGCCCCAGCATTTT
v_gene: TRBV7-2
j_gene: TRBJ1-5
abundance: -
len: 15
d_gene: -

CDR3aa: CASSTRTASSYEQYF
CDR3nt: TGTGCCAGCAGCACCCGGACAGCGAGCTCCTACGAGCAGTACTTC
v_gene: TRBV6-5
j_gene: TRBJ2-7
abundance: -
len: 15
d_gene: -

CDR3aa: CASSSKLGQGVYEQYF
CDR3nt: TGCGCCAGCAGCTCCAAATTGGGACAGGGGGTATACGAGCAGTACTTC
v_gene: TRBV5-1
j_gene: TRBJ2-7
abundance: -
len: 16
d_gene: TRBD1

CDR3aa: CASSPRGLSYGYTF
CDR3nt: TGTGCCAGCAGTCCGAGGGGGCTGAGCTATGGCTACACCTTC
v_gene: TRBV27
j_gene: TRBJ1-2
abundance: -
len: 14
d_gene: TRBD1

CDR3aa: CASSRCPGTSGSGNEQFF
CDR3nt: TGCGCCAGCAGCCGATGTCCCGGGACTAGCGGGAGCGGCAATGAGCAGTTCTTC
v_gene: TRBV5-1
j_gene: TRBJ2-1
abundance: -
len: 18
d_gene: TRBD2

CDR3aa: CASSLEGGRTEAFF
CDR3nt: TGTGCCAGCAGCTTAGAGGGGGGGCGCACTGAAGCTTTCTTT
v_gene: TRBV7-9
j_gene: TRBJ1-1
abundance: few
len: 14
d_gene: -

CDR3aa: CASSQEGTSLANTQYF
CDR3nt: TGCGCCAGCAGCCAAGAAGGGACTAGCCTAGCGAATACGCAGTATTTT
v_gene: TRBV4-3
j_gene: TRBJ2-3
abundance: -
len: 16
d_gene: TRBD2

CDR3aa: CASSLPDRAYEQYF
CDR3nt: TGTGCCAGCAGCTTACCTGACAGAGCCTACGAGCAGTACTTC
v_gene: TRBV7-2
j_gene: TRBJ2-7
abundance: -
len: 14
d_gene: -

CDR3aa: CASSPQGHMNTEAFF
CDR3nt: TGTGCCAGCTCACCACAGGGGCATATGAACACTGAAGCTTTCTTT
v_gene: TRBV18
j_gene: TRBJ1-1
abundance: -
len: 15
d_gene: -

CDR3aa: CASSQGLFSGSPGTDTQYF
CDR3nt: TGCGCCAGCAGCCAAGGCCTTTTCAGCGGGAGCCCTGGCACAGATACGCAGTATTTT
v_gene: TRBV4-3
j_gene: TRBJ2-3
abundance: once
len: 19
d_gene: TRBD2

CDR3aa: CSVYRNSMNTEAFF
CDR3nt: TGCAGCGTTTATCGGAACAGTATGAACACTGAAGCTTTCTTT
v_gene: TRBV29-1
j_gene: TRBJ1-1
abundance: once
len: 14
d_gene: -

CDR3aa: CASSQDPLASGNEQFF
CDR3nt: TGCGCCAGCAGCCAAGATCCACTAGCTTCCGGCAATGAGCAGTTCTTC
v_gene: TRBV4-1
j_gene: TRBJ2-1
abundance: -
len: 16
d_gene: -

CDR3aa: CASSVGASSEQYF
CDR3nt: TGTGCCAGCAGCGTAGGAGCTAGCTCCGAGCAGTACTTC
v_gene: TRBV9
j_gene: TRBJ2-7
abundance: -
len: 13
d_gene: -

CDR3aa: CASSLTFPGQGLVWQYF
CDR3nt: TGTGCCAGCAGCTTAACCTTCCCGGGACAGGGACTCGTCTGGCAGTACTTC
v_gene: TRBV7-6
j_gene: TRBJ2-7
abundance: -
len: 17
d_gene: TRBD1

CDR3aa: CASCPGFNSNQPQHF
CDR3nt: TGTGCCAGTTGCCCAGGGTTTAACAGCAATCAGCCCCAGCATTTT
v_gene: TRBV6-5
j_gene: TRBJ1-5
abundance: -
len: 15
d_gene: -

CDR3aa: CASSRGHRSYEQYF
CDR3nt: TGCGCCAGCAGCCGGGGACACCGATCCTACGAGCAGTACTTC
v_gene: TRBV4-3
j_gene: TRBJ2-7
abundance: few
len: 14
d_gene: -

CDR3aa: CASSARLGPSGEQYF
CDR3nt: TGTGCCAGCAGCGCAAGACTAGGACCTTCCGGCGAGCAGTACTTC
v_gene: TRBV7-6
j_gene: TRBJ2-7
abundance: -
len: 15
d_gene: -

CDR3aa: CASSRGWAGEESTDTQYF
CDR3nt: TGTGCCAGCAGCCGTGGATGGGCGGGAGAGGAAAGCACAGATACGCAGTATTTT
v_gene: TRBV7-2
j_gene: TRBJ2-3
abundance: -
len: 18
d_gene: TRBD2

CDR3aa: CASSQGGERNTGELFF
CDR3nt: TGTGCCAGCAGTCAAGGGGGGGAGCGGAACACCGGGGAGCTGTTTTTT
v_gene: TRBV9
j_gene: TRBJ2-2
abundance: -
len: 16
d_gene: -

CDR3aa: CAWSVRISGRQYEQYF
CDR3nt: TGTGCCTGGAGTGTACGAATAAGCGGGAGACAGTACGAGCAGTACTTC
v_gene: TRBV30
j_gene: TRBJ2-7
abundance: -
len: 16
d_gene: TRBD2

CDR3aa: CASGGEQFF
CDR3nt: TGTGCCAGCGGCGGAGAGCAGTTCTTC
v_gene: TRBV2
j_gene: TRBJ2-1
abundance: -
len: 9
d_gene: -

CDR3aa: CASTMGELAACEQYF
CDR3nt: TGTGCCAGCACCATGGGGGAACTAGCAGCGTGCGAGCAGTACTTC
v_gene: TRBV11-2
j_gene: TRBJ2-7
abundance: -
len: 15
d_gene: -

CDR3aa: CASSLGLAGGKQFF
CDR3nt: TGTGCCAGCAGCTTAGGACTAGCGGGAGGAAAGCAGTTCTTC
v_gene: TRBV11-3
j_gene: TRBJ2-1
abundance: once
len: 14
d_gene: TRBD2

CDR3aa: CASSPPDRQYSYEQYF
CDR3nt: TGTGCCAGCAGTCCGCCGGACAGGCAATACTCCTACGAGCAGTACTTC
v_gene: TRBV27
j_gene: TRBJ2-7
abundance: -
len: 16
d_gene: TRBD1

CDR3aa: CASSSPPWAKAFF
CDR3nt: TGTGCCAGCAGCTCACCCCCCTGGGCCAAGGCTTTCTTT
v_gene: TRBV5-4
j_gene: TRBJ1-1
abundance: -
len: 13
d_gene: -

CDR3aa: CASSQEIGGRFPYEQYF
CDR3nt: TGTGCCAGCAGCCAAGAGATCGGGGGGAGATTTCCCTACGAGCAGTACTTC
v_gene: TRBV14
j_gene: TRBJ2-7
abundance: -
len: 17
d_gene: TRBD2

CDR3aa: CASSRGSGRSYEQYF
CDR3nt: TGTGCCAGTAGTAGGGGTAGCGGGAGATCCTACGAGCAGTACTTC
v_gene: TRBV19
j_gene: TRBJ2-7
abundance: few
len: 15
d_gene: TRBD2

CDR3aa: CASSQDRSGVSYEQYF
CDR3nt: TGCGCCAGCAGCCAAGATCGGAGCGGGGTCTCCTACGAGCAGTACTTC
v_gene: TRBV4-3
j_gene: TRBJ2-7
abundance: -
len: 16
d_gene: TRBD2

CDR3aa: CASSEVAGETQYF
CDR3nt: TGTGCCAGCAGTGAAGTGGCGGGAGAGACCCAGTACTTC
v_gene: TRBV2
j_gene: TRBJ2-5
abundance: -
len: 13
d_gene: -

CDR3aa: CASSPTSPGPYEQYF
CDR3nt: TGTGCCAGCTCACCGACTAGCCCGGGGCCCTACGAGCAGTACTTC
v_gene: TRBV18
j_gene: TRBJ2-7
abundance: -
len: 15
d_gene: TRBD2

CDR3aa: CASKVLGGGTEAFF
CDR3nt: TGTGCCAGCAAGGTCCTTGGGGGCGGAACTGAAGCTTTCTTT
v_gene: TRBV27
j_gene: TRBJ1-1
abundance: once
len: 14
d_gene: -

CDR3aa: CASSPGGRGETQYF
CDR3nt: TGTGCCAGCAGCCCCGGGGGTAGAGGAGAGACCCAGTACTTC
v_gene: TRBV9
j_gene: TRBJ2-5
abundance: -
len: 14
d_gene: -

CDR3aa: CASPILETQYF
CDR3nt: TGCGCCAGCCCTATCCTGGAGACCCAGTACTTC
v_gene: TRBV10-1
j_gene: TRBJ2-5
abundance: -
len: 11
d_gene: -

CDR3aa: CASIEGRRVKSGNTIYF
CDR3nt: TGTGCCAGTATCGAGGGTAGGAGGGTGAAGTCCGGAAACACCATATATTTT
v_gene: TRBV19
j_gene: TRBJ1-3
abundance: few
len: 17
d_gene: -

CDR3aa: CSVLPPGRPLREQYF
CDR3nt: TGCAGCGTGCTCCCCCCCGGCAGGCCCCTACGCGAGCAGTACTTC
v_gene: TRBV29-1
j_gene: TRBJ2-7
abundance: once
len: 15
d_gene: -

CDR3aa: CATSSGSPGGGTDTQYF
CDR3nt: TGTGCCACCAGCAGTGGCAGCCCGGGGGGCGGGACAGATACGCAGTATTTT
v_gene: TRBV15
j_gene: TRBJ2-3
abundance: -
len: 17
d_gene: -

CDR3aa: CASSERTGGHGLNTEAFF
CDR3nt: TGCGCCAGCAGTGAAAGGACAGGCGGGCATGGGCTCAACACTGAAGCTTTCTTT
v_gene: TRBV10-1
j_gene: TRBJ1-1
abundance: once
len: 18
d_gene: TRBD1

CDR3aa: CASSPSGSPDTQYF
CDR3nt: TGTGCCAGCAGTCCTAGCGGGAGCCCAGATACGCAGTATTTT
v_gene: TRBV6-4
j_gene: TRBJ2-3
abundance: -
len: 14
d_gene: TRBD2

CDR3aa: CASSLSPGRERGEQYF
CDR3nt: TGTGCCAGCAGTTTATCCCCTGGACGGGAGAGGGGCGAGCAGTACTTC
v_gene: TRBV27
j_gene: TRBJ2-7
abundance: -
len: 16
d_gene: -

CDR3aa: CASSHWDRGRELSTDTQYF
CDR3nt: TGTGCCAGCAGCCACTGGGACAGGGGGCGAGAGCTTAGCACAGATACGCAGTATTTT
v_gene: TRBV7-9
j_gene: TRBJ2-3
abundance: -
len: 19
d_gene: TRBD1

CDR3aa: CSGGWAGLFGYYEQYF
CDR3nt: TGCAGCGGGGGTTGGGCGGGACTTTTCGGGTACTACGAGCAGTACTTC
v_gene: TRBV29-1
j_gene: TRBJ2-7
abundance: -
len: 16
d_gene: -

CDR3aa: CASRNLKRGTGEYEQYF
CDR3nt: TGTGCCAGCAGAAACCTGAAGAGAGGGACAGGCGAATACGAGCAGTACTTC
v_gene: TRBV27
j_gene: TRBJ2-7
abundance: -
len: 17
d_gene: TRBD1

CDR3aa: CASSSGTGEDQPQHF
CDR3nt: TGTGCCAGCAGTTCCGGGACAGGGGAAGATCAGCCCCAGCATTTT
v_gene: TRBV27
j_gene: TRBJ1-5
abundance: -
len: 15
d_gene: TRBD1

CDR3aa: CASSVVRGQGVLVSTEAFF
CDR3nt: TGTGCCAGCAGCGTAGTGCGGGGACAGGGCGTGTTGGTGAGCACTGAAGCTTTCTTT
v_gene: TRBV9
j_gene: TRBJ1-1
abundance: -
len: 19
d_gene: TRBD1

CDR3aa: CAWSGQGYEKLFF
CDR3nt: TGTGCCTGGAGTGGGCAGGGATATGAAAAACTGTTTTTT
v_gene: TRBV30
j_gene: TRBJ1-4
abundance: -
len: 13
d_gene: -

CDR3aa: CSVGRAPATSGRAEGDTQYF
CDR3nt: TGCAGCGTTGGGCGGGCCCCTGCGACTAGCGGGAGGGCTGAGGGAGATACGCAGTATTTT
v_gene: TRBV29-1
j_gene: TRBJ2-3
abundance: -
len: 20
d_gene: TRBD2